This T cell receptor beta chain was recorded in a study of T cell responses to AZD1222 COVID-19 vaccine. Study observations and caveats: Across the whole spike, CD4 TCRs peaked at regions 160-218 and 743-854. Spike-specific TCR repertoires showed rising breadth and depth after two AZD1222 doses.

Second doses were pooled across both intervals (about 4 or about 12 weeks). On this clone itself: Its specificity is not known.

This table comes from immunoSEQ multiplex PCR, and its TCRdb copy is limited to in-frame clones, with some not included. The repertoire consists of 90,000 to 120,000 clones, with about 85% occurring once and the leading ten covering 2% to 3%. Source: peripheral blood, taken 28 days after the second AZD1222 dose. This receptor was obtained from an adult who received the AZD1222 COVID-19 vaccine.

The CDR3 bases are TGTGCCAGCAGCGTAGCGCGGGAGGCCACCGGGGAGCTGTTTTTT. Amino acid sequence: CASSVAREATGELFF. The chain uses TRBV9 and TRBJ2-2; 8 nucleotides align to TRBD2. Germline assignment: CDR1 SGDLS and CDR2 YYNGEE. V trimming: 0 bases; J trimming: 4 bases; junction bases outside the gene matches: 2. CDR3 size: 15 residues.